This TCR beta chain comes out of a study of T cells in Graves' hyperthyroidism and ophthalmopathy. RNA transcripts yielded amplified TCR beta CDR3 regions. First-round RT-PCR targeting the TCR CDR3 was performed with the HTBI primer set. A single record per CDR3 protein comes from TCRdb applying MiXCR to the multiplex PCR reads. The repertoire consists of about 660,000 distinct CDR3 sequences, with just under 45% occurring once and the leading ten covering approximately 7.2%. In this sample, this clonotype turned up many times. The antigen remains undetermined. Exclusions: uncontrolled infection, other autoimmune disease, pregnancy, lactation. The CDR3 length is 16 residues. V was clipped by 0 bases and J by 5 bases; unmatched bases: 6. The germline V gene has CDR1 LNHNV and CDR2 YYDKDF (reference sequence). Study-level points and caveats: Blood also contained most expanded thyroid clonotypes above 0.001.

The chain links TRBV15 to TRBJ1-4; TRBD1 aligns across 7 bases. Sequencing was done on a sample of peripheral blood or thyroid tissue (not recorded which). The source of this sequence is an adult man with Graves' disease, either hyperthyroidism or ophthalmopathy (not recorded which). In DNA, the CDR3 is TGTGCCACCAGCAGAGAAGGAAGGGGGCAAAATGAAAAACTGTTTTTT. As protein: CATSREGRGQNEKLFF.